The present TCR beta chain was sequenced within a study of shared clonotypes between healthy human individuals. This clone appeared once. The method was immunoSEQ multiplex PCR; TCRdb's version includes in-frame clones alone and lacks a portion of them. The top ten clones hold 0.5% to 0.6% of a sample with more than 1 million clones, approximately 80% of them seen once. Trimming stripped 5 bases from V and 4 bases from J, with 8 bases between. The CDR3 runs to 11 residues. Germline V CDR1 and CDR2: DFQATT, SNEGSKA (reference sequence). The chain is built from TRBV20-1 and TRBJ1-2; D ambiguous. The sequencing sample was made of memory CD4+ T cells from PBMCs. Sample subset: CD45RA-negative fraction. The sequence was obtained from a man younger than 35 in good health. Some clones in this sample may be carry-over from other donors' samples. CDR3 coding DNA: TGCAGTGCTGAGCAAAGCTATGGCTACACCTTC. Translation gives CSAEQSYGYTF.